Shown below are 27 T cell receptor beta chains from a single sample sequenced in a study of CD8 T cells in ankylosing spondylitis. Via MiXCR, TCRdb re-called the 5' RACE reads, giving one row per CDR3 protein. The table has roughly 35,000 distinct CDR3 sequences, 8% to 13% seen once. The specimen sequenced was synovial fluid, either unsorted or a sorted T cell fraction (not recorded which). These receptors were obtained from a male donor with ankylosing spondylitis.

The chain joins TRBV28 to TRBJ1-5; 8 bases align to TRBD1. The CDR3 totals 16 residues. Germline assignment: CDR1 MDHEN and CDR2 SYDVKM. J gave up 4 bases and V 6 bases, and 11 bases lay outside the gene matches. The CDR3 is CASRTIDRGGNQPQHF. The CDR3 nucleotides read TGTGCCAGCAGAACGATAGACAGGGGAGGTAATCAGCCCCAGCATTTT.

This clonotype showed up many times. The CDR3 DNA reads TGTGCCAGCAGACCGGGACTAGCGGGGGGCGGCCATGAGCAGTTCTTC. Amino acids: CASRPGLAGGGHEQFF. The chain carries TRBV6-2 or TRBV6-3 and TRBJ2-1; 15 bases are a match to TRBD2. In germline, CDR1 is MNHEY, CDR2 SVGEGT. The V and J ends lost 6 bases and 8 bases, in that order; junction bases with no gene match: 8. This CDR3 has 16 amino acids.

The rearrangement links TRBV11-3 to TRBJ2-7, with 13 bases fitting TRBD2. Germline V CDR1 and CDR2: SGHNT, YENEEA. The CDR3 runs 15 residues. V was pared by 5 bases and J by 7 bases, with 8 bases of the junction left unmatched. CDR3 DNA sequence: TGTGCCAGCAGCGCAACTAGCGGGAGGGCCGGGGAGCAGTACTTC. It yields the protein CASSATSGRAGEQYF.

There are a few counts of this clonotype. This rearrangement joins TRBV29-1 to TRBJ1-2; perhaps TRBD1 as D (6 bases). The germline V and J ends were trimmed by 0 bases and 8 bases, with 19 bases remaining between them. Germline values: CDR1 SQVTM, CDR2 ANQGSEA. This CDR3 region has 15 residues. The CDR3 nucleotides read TGCAGCGTTGAAGATTCGCGTGGGGGCATGGAGGGCTACACCTTC. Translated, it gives CSVEDSRGGMEGYTF.

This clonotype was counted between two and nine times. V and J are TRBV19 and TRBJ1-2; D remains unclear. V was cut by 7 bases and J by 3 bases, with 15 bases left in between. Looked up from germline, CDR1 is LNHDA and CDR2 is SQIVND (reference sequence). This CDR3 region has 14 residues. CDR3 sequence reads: CASTAGGAYYGYTF. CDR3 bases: TGTGCCAGTACCGCAGGAGGAGCGTACTATGGCTACACCTTC.

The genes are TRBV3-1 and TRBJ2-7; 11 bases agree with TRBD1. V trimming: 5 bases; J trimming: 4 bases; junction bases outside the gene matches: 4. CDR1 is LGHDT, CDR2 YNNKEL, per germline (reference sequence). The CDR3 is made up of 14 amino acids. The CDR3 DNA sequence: TGTGCCAGCAGCGGACAGGGGGCGGATTACGAGCAGTACTTC. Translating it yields CASSGQGADYEQYF.

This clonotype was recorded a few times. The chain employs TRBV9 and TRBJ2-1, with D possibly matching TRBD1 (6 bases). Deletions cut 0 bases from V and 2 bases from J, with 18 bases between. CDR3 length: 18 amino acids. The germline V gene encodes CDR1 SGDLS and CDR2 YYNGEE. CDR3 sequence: CASSVGGSGGAPYNEQFF. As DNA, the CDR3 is TGTGCCAGCAGCGTAGGTGGTAGTGGGGGCGCACCCTACAATGAGCAGTTCTTC.

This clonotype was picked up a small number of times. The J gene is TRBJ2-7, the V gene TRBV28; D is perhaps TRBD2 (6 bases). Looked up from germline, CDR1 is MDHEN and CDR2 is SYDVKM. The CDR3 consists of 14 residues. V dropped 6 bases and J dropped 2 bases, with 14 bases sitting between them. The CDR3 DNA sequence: TGTGCCAGCAGGGTCCGGGAGAGGGCCTACGAGCAGTACTTC. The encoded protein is CASRVRERAYEQYF.

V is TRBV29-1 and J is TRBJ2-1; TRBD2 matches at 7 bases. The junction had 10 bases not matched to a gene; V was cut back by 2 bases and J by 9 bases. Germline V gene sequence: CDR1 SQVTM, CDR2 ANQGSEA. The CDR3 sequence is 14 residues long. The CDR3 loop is CSVELEDGLGEQFF. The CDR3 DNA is TGCAGCGTTGAATTAGAAGACGGACTAGGTGAGCAGTTCTTC.

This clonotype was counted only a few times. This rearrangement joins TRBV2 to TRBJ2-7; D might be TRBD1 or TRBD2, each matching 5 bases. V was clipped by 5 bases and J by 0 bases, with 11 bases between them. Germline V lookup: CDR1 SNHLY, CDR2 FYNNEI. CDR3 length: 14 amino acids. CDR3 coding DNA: TGTGCCAGCAGTTTTGAGGGGCACTCCTACGAGCAGTACTTC. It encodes CASSFEGHSYEQYF.

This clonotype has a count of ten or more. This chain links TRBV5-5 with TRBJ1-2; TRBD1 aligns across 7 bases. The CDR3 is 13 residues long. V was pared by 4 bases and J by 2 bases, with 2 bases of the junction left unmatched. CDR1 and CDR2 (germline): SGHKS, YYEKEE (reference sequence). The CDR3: CASSPGQNYGYTF. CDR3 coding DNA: TGTGCCAGCAGCCCGGGACAGAACTATGGCTACACCTTC.

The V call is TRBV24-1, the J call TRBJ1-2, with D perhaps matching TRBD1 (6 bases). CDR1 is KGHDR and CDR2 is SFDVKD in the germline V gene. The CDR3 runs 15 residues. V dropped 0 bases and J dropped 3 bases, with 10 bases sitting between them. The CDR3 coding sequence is TGTGCCACCAGTGATTTGCATGGGGGCGACTATGGCTACACCTTC. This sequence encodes CATSDLHGGDYGYTF.

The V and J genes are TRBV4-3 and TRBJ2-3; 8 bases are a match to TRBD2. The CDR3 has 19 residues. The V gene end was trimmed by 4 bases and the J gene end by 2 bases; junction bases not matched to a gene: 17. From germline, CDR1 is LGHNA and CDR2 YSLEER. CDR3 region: CASSRDYSGTATFTDTQYF. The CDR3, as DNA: TGCGCCAGCAGCCGGGACTATAGCGGGACCGCAACCTTCACAGATACGCAGTATTTT.

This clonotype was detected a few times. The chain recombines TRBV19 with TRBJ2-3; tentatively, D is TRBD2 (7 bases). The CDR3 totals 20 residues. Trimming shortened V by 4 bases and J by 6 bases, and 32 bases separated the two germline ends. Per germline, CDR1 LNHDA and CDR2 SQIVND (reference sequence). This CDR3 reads CASSTKRGDFEGGRPDTQYF. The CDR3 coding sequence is TGTGCCAGTAGTACTAAACGCGGTGATTTTGAGGGGGGGCGCCCCGATACGCAGTATTTT.

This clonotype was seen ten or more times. The CDR3 loop is CASSQGAGEYNEQFF. The DNA of the CDR3 is TGCGCCAGCAGCCAAGGGGCAGGGGAGTACAATGAGCAGTTCTTC. The rearrangement links TRBV4-3 to TRBJ2-1; D possibly corresponds to TRBD1 (6 bases). Germline assignment: CDR1 LGHNA and CDR2 YSLEER. The CDR3 is 15 residues long. Trimming cost V 1 base and J 4 bases, with 11 bases left between them.

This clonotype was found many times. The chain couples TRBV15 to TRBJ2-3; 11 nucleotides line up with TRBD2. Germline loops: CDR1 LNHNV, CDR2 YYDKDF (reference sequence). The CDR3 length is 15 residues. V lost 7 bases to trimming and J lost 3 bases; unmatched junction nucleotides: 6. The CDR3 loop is CATNPSGRYTDTQYF. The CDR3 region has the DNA TGTGCCACCAATCCTAGCGGGAGGTATACAGATACGCAGTATTTT.

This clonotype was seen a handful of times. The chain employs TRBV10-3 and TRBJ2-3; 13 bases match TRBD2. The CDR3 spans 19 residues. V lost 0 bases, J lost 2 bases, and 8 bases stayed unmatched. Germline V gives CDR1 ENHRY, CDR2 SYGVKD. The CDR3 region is CAISESGLAGAVLTDTQYF. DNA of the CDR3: TGTGCCATCAGTGAGTCCGGACTAGCGGGAGCGGTTCTCACAGATACGCAGTATTTT.

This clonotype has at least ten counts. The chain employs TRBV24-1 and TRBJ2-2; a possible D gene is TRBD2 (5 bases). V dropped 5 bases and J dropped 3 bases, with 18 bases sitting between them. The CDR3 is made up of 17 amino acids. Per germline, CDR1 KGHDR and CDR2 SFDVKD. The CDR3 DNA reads TGTGCCACCAGTGCCCCCGACGGGGAGTTGGACACCGGGGAGCTGTTTTTT. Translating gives CATSAPDGELDTGELFF.

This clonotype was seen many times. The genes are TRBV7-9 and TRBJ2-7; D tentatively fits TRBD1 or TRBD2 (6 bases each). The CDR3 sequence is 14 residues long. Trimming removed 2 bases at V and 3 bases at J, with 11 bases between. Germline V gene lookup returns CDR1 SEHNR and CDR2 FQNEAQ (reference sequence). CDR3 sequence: CASSLSQGLYEQYF. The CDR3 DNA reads TGTGCCAGCAGCTTATCACAGGGACTCTACGAGCAGTACTTC.

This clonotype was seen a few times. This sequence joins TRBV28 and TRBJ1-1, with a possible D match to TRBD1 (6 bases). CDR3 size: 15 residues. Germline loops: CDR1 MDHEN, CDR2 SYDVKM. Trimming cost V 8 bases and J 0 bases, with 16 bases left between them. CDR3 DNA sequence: TGTGCCAGCGGACTCAACAGGGACATGAACACTGAAGCTTTCTTT. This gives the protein CASGLNRDMNTEAFF.

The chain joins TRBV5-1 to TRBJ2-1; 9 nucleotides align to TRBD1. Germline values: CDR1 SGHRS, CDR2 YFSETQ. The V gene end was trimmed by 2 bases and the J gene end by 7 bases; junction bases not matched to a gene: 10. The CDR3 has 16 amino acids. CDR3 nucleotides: TGCGCCAGCAGCTTTGGTTCCCCGGACAGGGGTAATGAGCAGTTCTTC. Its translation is CASSFGSPDRGNEQFF. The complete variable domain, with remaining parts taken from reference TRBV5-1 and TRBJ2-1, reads KAGVTQTPRYLIKTRGQQVTLSCSPISGHRSVSWYQQTPGQGLQFLFEYFSETQRNKGNFPGRFSGRQFSNSRSEMNVSTLELGDSALYLCASSFGSPDRGNEQFFGPGTRLTVL.

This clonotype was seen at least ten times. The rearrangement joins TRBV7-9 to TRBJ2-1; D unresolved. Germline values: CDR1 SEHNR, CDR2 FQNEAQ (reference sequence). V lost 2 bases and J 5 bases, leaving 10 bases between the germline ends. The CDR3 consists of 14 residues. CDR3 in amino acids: CASSLLQSHNEQFF. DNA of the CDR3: TGTGCCAGCAGCTTACTCCAGTCCCACAATGAGCAGTTCTTC.

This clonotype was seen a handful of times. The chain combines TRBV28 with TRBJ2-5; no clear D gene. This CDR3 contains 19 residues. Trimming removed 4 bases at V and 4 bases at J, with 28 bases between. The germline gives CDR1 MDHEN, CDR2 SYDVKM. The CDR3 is CASSSPPGGFNLYLETQYF. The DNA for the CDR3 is TGTGCCAGCAGTTCCCCCCCTGGTGGGTTTAACCTATACCTAGAGACCCAGTACTTC.

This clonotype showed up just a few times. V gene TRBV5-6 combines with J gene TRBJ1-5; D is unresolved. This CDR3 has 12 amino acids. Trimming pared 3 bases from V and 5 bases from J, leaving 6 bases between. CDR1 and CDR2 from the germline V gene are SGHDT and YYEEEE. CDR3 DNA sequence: TGTGCCAGCAGCTACTTAGATCAGCCCCAGCATTTT. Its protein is CASSYLDQPQHF. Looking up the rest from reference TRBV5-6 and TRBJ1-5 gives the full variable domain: DAGVTQSPTHLIKTRGQQVTLRCSPKSGHDTVSWYQQALGQGPQFIFQYYEEEERQRGNFPDRFSGHQFPNYSSELNVNALLLGDSALYLCASSYLDQPQHFGDGTRLSIL.

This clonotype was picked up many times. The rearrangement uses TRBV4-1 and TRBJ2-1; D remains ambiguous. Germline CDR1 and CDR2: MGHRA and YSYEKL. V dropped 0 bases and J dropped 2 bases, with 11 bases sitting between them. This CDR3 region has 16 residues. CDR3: CASSQDPRLAYNEQFF. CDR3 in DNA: TGCGCCAGCAGCCAAGATCCAAGGCTAGCCTACAATGAGCAGTTCTTC.

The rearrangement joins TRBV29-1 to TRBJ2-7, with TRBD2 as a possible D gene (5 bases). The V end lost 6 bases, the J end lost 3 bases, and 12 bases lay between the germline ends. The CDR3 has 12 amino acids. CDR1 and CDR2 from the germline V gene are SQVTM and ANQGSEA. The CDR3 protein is CSVREVGYEQYF. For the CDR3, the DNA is TGCAGCGTGAGGGAAGTAGGCTACGAGCAGTACTTC.

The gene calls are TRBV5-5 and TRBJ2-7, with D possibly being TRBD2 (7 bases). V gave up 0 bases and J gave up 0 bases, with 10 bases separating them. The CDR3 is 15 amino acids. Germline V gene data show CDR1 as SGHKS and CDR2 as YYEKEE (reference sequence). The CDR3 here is CASSLVGGASYEQYF. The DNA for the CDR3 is TGTGCCAGCAGCTTGGTTGGGGGGGCCTCCTACGAGCAGTACTTC.